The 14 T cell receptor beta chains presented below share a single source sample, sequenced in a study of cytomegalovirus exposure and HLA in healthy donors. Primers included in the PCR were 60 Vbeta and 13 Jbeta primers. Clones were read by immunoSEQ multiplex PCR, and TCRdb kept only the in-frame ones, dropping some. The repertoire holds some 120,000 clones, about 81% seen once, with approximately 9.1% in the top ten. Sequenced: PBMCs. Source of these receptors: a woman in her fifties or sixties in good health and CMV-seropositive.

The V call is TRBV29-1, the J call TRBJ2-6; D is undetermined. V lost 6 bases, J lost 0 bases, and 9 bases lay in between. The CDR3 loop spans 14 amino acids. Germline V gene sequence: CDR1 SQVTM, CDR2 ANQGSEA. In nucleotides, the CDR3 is TGCAGCGTCACAGAATTCTCTGGGGCCAACGTCCTGACTTTC. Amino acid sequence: CSVTEFSGANVLTF.

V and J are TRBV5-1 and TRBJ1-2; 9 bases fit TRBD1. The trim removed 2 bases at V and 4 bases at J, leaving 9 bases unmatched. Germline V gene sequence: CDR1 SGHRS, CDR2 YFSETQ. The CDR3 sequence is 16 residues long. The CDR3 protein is CASSFGGQGRGYGYTF. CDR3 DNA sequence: TGCGCCAGCAGCTTCGGCGGACAGGGGCGCGGCTATGGCTACACCTTC. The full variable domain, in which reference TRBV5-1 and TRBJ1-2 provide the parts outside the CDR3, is KAGVTQTPRYLIKTRGQQVTLSCSPISGHRSVSWYQQTPGQGLQFLFEYFSETQRNKGNFPGRFSGRQFSNSRSEMNVSTLELGDSALYLCASSFGGQGRGYGYTFGSGTRLTVV.

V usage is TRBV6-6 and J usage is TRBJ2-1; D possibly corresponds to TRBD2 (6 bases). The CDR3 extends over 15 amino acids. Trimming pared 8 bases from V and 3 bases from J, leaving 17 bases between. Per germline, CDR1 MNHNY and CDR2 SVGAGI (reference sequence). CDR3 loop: CASGLRRESYNEQFF. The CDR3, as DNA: TGTGCCAGCGGACTTCGTCGGGAGAGCTACAATGAGCAGTTCTTC.

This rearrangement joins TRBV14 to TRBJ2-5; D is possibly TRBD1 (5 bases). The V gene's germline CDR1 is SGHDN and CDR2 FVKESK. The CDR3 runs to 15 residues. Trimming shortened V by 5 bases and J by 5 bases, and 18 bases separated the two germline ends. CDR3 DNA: TGTGCCAGCAGCGCCTTAGGCTCAGGGATGGAGACCCAGTACTTC. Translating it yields CASSALGSGMETQYF.

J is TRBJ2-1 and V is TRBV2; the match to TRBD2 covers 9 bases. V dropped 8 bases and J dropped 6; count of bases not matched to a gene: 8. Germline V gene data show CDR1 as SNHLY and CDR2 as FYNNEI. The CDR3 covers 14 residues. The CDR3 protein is CASLEAGGANEQFF. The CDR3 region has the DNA TGTGCCAGCTTGGAGGCGGGAGGGGCCAATGAGCAGTTCTTC.

The CDR3 DNA reads as TGCGCCAGCAGCTGGTCCGGGACAGGGGGGGATACGCAGTATTTT. It is translated as CASSWSGTGGDTQYF. The chain joins TRBV5-1 to TRBJ2-3, with 11 bases that match TRBD1. The CDR3 is 15 amino acids. CDR1 SGHRS and CDR2 YFSETQ come from the germline V gene. J was trimmed by 6 bases and V by 3 bases; bases with no gene match: 6.

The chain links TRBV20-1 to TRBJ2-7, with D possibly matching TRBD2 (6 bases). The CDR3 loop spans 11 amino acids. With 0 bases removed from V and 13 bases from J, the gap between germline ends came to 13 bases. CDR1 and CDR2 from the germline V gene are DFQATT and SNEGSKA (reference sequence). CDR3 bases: TGCAGTGCTAGAGATCCTCCGGGACTCTACTTC. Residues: CSARDPPGLYF.

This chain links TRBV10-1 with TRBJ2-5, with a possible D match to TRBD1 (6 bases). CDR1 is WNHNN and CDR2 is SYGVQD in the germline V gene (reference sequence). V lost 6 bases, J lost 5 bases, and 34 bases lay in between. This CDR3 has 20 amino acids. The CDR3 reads CASSGSRDTWTDSGQETQYF. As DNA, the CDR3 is TGCGCCAGCAGCGGTTCACGGGACACTTGGACGGATTCGGGCCAGGAGACCCAGTACTTC.

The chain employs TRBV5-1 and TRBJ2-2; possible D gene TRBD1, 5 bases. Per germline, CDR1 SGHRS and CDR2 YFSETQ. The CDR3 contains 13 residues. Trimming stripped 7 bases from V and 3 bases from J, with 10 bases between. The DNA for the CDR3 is TGCGCCAGCCACCAGGGCGACACCGGGGAGCTGTTTTTT. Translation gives CASHQGDTGELFF. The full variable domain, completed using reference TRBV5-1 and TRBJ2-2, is KAGVTQTPRYLIKTRGQQVTLSCSPISGHRSVSWYQQTPGQGLQFLFEYFSETQRNKGNFPGRFSGRQFSNSRSEMNVSTLELGDSALYLCASHQGDTGELFFGEGSRLTVL.

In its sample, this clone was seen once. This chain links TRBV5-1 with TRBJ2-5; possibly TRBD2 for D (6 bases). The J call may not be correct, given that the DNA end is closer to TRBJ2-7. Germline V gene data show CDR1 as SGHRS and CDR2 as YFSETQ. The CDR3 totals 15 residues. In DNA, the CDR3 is TGCGCCAGCAGCCTTGGGACTGCCGCTCTCCACGAGCAGTACTTC. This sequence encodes CASSLGTAALHEQYF.

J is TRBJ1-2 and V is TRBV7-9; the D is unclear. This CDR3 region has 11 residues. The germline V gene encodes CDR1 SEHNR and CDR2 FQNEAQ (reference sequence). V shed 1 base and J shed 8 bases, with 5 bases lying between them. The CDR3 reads CASSLGGGYTF. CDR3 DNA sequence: TGTGCCAGCAGCTTAGGCGGCGGCTACACCTTC.

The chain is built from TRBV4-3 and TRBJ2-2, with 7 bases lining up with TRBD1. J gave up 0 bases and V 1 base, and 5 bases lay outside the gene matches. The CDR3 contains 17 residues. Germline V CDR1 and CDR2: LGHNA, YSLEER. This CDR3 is CASSQAPGQTNTGELFF. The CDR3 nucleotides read TGCGCCAGCAGCCAAGCTCCGGGACAGACGAACACCGGGGAGCTGTTTTTT.

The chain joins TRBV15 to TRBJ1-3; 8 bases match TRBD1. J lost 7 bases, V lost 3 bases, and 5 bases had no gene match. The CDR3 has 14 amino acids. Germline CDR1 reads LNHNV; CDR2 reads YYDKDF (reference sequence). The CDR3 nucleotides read TGTGCCACCAGCAGGGACAGGGCAACTAACACCATATATTTT. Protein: CATSRDRATNTIYF. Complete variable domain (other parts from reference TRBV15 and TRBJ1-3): DAMVIQNPRYQVTQFGKPVTLSCSQTLNHNVMYWYQQKSSQAPKLLFHYYDKDFNNEADTPDNFQSRRPNTSFCFLDIRSPGLGDTAMYLCATSRDRATNTIYFGEGSWLTVV.

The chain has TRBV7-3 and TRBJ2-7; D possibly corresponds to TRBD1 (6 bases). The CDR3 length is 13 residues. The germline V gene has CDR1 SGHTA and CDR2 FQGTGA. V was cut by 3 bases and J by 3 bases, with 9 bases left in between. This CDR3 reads CASSFGQYYEQYF. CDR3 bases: TGTGCCAGCAGCTTTGGACAGTACTACGAGCAGTACTTC.